Sequencing of this T cell receptor (beta chain) was carried out in a study of T cell responses to AZD1222 COVID-19 vaccine. Points from the study as a whole: Just five or six AZD1222 recipients were seropositive at baseline. Vaccine-associated CD4 TCRs spanned spike, dominant at 160-218 and 743-854. White British ancestry dominated among donors, who included more females, and clonal diversity was possibly underestimated.

The analysis combined second doses at about 4 or about 12 weeks. In the case of this clone: The antigen is not known.

The CDR3 covers 18 residues. V was pared by 5 bases and J by 0 bases, with 23 bases between. Per germline, CDR1 MDHEN and CDR2 SYDVKM. Method: immunoSEQ multiplex PCR; TCRdb's copy keeps in-frame clones and lacks some. The data contain fewer than 100,000 clones, about 90% of them singletons. The V and J genes are TRBV28 and TRBJ2-7, with D hard to call. The sequence derives from an adult who received the AZD1222 COVID-19 vaccine. The sample was peripheral blood, taken 28 days after the second AZD1222 dose. CDR3 coding DNA: TGTGCCAGCAGTCCCATTGTAGGACGGCAAACATTCTCCTACGAGCAGTACTTC. Translating gives CASSPIVGRQTFSYEQYF.